One and the same sample provided the 17 T cell receptor beta chains below, sequenced in a study of blood T cell repertoires in COVID-19. Profiling relied on immunoSEQ multiplex PCR, and the TCRdb table lists in-frame clones only, not all of them. The repertoire holds 200,000 to 250,000 clones, with 83% as singletons. Specimen: peripheral blood. Source of these receptors: a woman between 50 and 59 years old with acute or convalescent COVID-19.

The genes are TRBV5-1 and TRBJ2-3, with a weak D call TRBD1 (6 bases). Trimming removed 0 bases at V and 1 base at J, with 15 bases between. The CDR3 runs 17 residues. Germline V gives CDR1 SGHRS, CDR2 YFSETQ. CDR3: CASSLVAGARGTDTQYF. CDR3 bases: TGCGCCAGCAGCTTGGTCGCAGGGGCTCGGGGCACAGATACGCAGTATTTT.

This clone appeared a single time. The chain joins TRBV19 to TRBJ2-1; 8 bases fit TRBD1. Germline CDR1 reads LNHDA; CDR2 reads SQIVND (reference sequence). V was clipped by 3 bases and J by 9 bases; unmatched bases: 10. The CDR3 is 15 amino acids. The CDR3 spells CASSIATGGWGEQFF. CDR3 coding DNA: TGTGCCAGTAGTATCGCTACAGGGGGTTGGGGTGAGCAGTTCTTC.

The V and J genes are TRBV9 and TRBJ2-3, with D perhaps matching TRBD2 (5 bases). Germline CDR1 reads SGDLS; CDR2 reads YYNGEE. Trimming left V 4 bases short and J 6 bases short, with 9 bases between. This CDR3 is built from 12 residues. CDR3 DNA sequence: TGTGCCAGCAGCAAAGGGAGTGATACGCAGTATTTT. Its translation is CASSKGSDTQYF.

V and J are TRBV2 and TRBJ2-3; a possible D gene is TRBD2 (5 bases). Germline values: CDR1 SNHLY, CDR2 FYNNEI. This CDR3 is built from 15 residues. Trimming removed 6 bases from V and 2 bases from J, with 15 bases in between. This chain's CDR3 is CASSFEGHFTDTQYF. The CDR3, as DNA: TGTGCCAGCAGCTTTGAGGGCCATTTCACAGATACGCAGTATTTT.

The CDR3 loop is CAWTLGDYNSPLHF. The DNA of the CDR3 is TGTGCCTGGACTTTAGGAGACTATAATTCACCCCTCCACTTT. The V gene is TRBV30, the J gene TRBJ1-6; D unresolved. The ends were cut back, 4 bases at V and 3 bases at J, with 10 bases in the middle. The germline V gene encodes CDR1 GTSNPN and CDR2 SVGIG (reference sequence). The CDR3 covers 14 residues.

The rearrangement links TRBV19 to TRBJ1-2; perhaps TRBD1 as D (5 bases). Germline V gene data show CDR1 as LNHDA and CDR2 as SQIVND (reference sequence). This CDR3 comprises 15 residues. V was cut by 0 bases and J by 4 bases, with 12 bases left in between. CDR3 protein: CASSIDPRGTYGYTF. The DNA of the CDR3 is TGTGCCAGTAGTATAGATCCGCGGGGGACCTATGGCTACACCTTC.

This chain links TRBV24-1 with TRBJ1-5, with D unresolved. V gave up 5 bases and J gave up 0 bases, with 7 bases separating them. In germline, CDR1 is KGHDR, CDR2 SFDVKD. The CDR3 is 14 amino acids. This CDR3 reads CATSVAVSNQPQHF. The CDR3 nucleotides are TGTGCCACCAGTGTGGCAGTTAGCAATCAGCCCCAGCATTTT.

This sequence joins TRBV7-9 and TRBJ2-3; a weak D match, TRBD1 (6 bases). CDR1 and CDR2 (germline): SEHNR, FQNEAQ (reference sequence). Trimming cost V 5 bases and J 5 bases, with 29 bases left between them. The CDR3 runs 19 residues. The CDR3 sequence: CASSPALLQGSGGKDTQYF. CDR3 bases: TGTGCCAGCAGCCCAGCCTTACTACAGGGATCTGGGGGTAAAGATACGCAGTATTTT.

This clone has only a few counts. V is TRBV7-9 and J is TRBJ1-6; the match to TRBD1 covers 8 bases. Per germline, CDR1 SEHNR and CDR2 FQNEAQ (reference sequence). This CDR3 is 14 amino acids long. Trimming took 5 bases from V and 5 from J; bases not matched to a gene: 2. The CDR3 region has the DNA TGTGCCAGCAGCCGACAGGGGAATAATTCACCCCTCCACTTT. Translated: CASSRQGNNSPLHF. The full variable domain, completed using reference TRBV7-9 and TRBJ1-6, is DTGVSQNPRHKITKRGQNVTFRCDPISEHNRLYWYRQTLGQGPEFLTYFQNEAQLEKSRLLSDRFSAERPKGSFSTLEIQRTEQGDSAMYLCASSRQGNNSPLHFGNGTRLTVT.

V and J are TRBV27 and TRBJ2-2, with TRBD2 identical over 11 bases. Trimming took 2 bases from V and 6 from J; bases not matched to a gene: 2. This CDR3 has 15 amino acids. CDR1 and CDR2 (germline): MNHEY, SMNVEV (reference sequence). CDR3 in DNA: TGTGCCAGCAGTTTAGTTAGCGGGGGGGCCGGGGAGCTGTTTTTT. Its protein product is CASSLVSGGAGELFF.

V usage is TRBV5-1 and J usage is TRBJ1-1; the D gene is possibly TRBD1 (5 bases). CDR1 is SGHRS and CDR2 is YFSETQ in the germline V gene. V was trimmed by 4 bases and J by 6 bases, leaving 16 bases between them. This CDR3 contains 14 residues. CDR3 DNA: TGCGCCAGCAGCGACGGCGGGGGAAGTTCTGAAGCTTTCTTT. This translates into CASSDGGGSSEAFF.

This clone was counted a few times. The chain joins TRBV28 to TRBJ1-1, with D possibly matching TRBD1 (5 bases). This CDR3 contains 14 residues. Trimming removed 4 bases at V and 1 base at J, with 10 bases between. The germline gives CDR1 MDHEN, CDR2 SYDVKM. This CDR3 is CASSSGTGNTEAFF. In DNA form, the CDR3 reads TGTGCCAGCAGTTCGGGGACTGGGAACACTGAAGCTTTCTTT.

The V gene is TRBV29-1, the J gene TRBJ1-5; TRBD1 is a possible D gene (5 bases). This CDR3 contains 13 residues. V dropped 4 bases and J dropped 6 bases, with 13 bases sitting between them. Per the germline V gene, CDR1 is SQVTM and CDR2 is ANQGSEA. CDR3 residues: CSVATVGGQPQHF. CDR3 bases: TGCAGCGTTGCGACAGTCGGTGGTCAGCCCCAGCATTTT.

The rearrangement joins TRBV5-6 to TRBJ2-5; 8 bases agree with TRBD1. This CDR3 is built from 14 residues. The V gene's germline CDR1 is SGHDT and CDR2 YYEEEE. After removal of 3 bases from V and 4 bases from J, the junction contained 5 bases not matched to a gene. This CDR3 reads CASSSHTGGETQYF. Written as DNA, the CDR3 is TGTGCCAGCAGCTCACATACAGGGGGAGAGACCCAGTACTTC.

This clone showed up just once. The chain employs TRBV2 and TRBJ2-6; possible D gene TRBD1, 5 bases. The CDR3 is made up of 15 amino acids. CDR1 and CDR2 from the germline V gene are SNHLY and FYNNEI. V dropped 6 bases and J dropped 0 bases, with 9 bases sitting between them. CDR3 coding DNA: TGTGCCAGCAGCAGACAGCCCTCTGGGGCCAACGTCCTGACTTTC. Translated, it gives CASSRQPSGANVLTF.

The chain joins TRBV9 to TRBJ2-5, with 12 bases matching TRBD2. This CDR3 has 17 residues. The germline CDR1 and CDR2 sequences are SGDLS and YYNGEE. V lost 3 bases, J lost 0 bases, and 6 bases stayed unmatched. The CDR3 reads CASSGKASGGDQETQYF. CDR3 in DNA: TGTGCCAGCAGCGGCAAAGCTAGCGGGGGGGACCAAGAGACCCAGTACTTC.

The chain joins TRBV6-4 to TRBJ1-5; perhaps TRBD1 as D (6 bases). The CDR3 extends over 14 amino acids. V was cut by 5 bases and J by 7 bases, with 15 bases left in between. Germline V gene data show CDR1 as MRHNA and CDR2 as SNTAGT. The CDR3 protein is CASSQTGGGQPQHF. The CDR3 nucleotides read TGTGCCAGCAGTCAAACGGGGGGCGGACAGCCCCAGCATTTT.